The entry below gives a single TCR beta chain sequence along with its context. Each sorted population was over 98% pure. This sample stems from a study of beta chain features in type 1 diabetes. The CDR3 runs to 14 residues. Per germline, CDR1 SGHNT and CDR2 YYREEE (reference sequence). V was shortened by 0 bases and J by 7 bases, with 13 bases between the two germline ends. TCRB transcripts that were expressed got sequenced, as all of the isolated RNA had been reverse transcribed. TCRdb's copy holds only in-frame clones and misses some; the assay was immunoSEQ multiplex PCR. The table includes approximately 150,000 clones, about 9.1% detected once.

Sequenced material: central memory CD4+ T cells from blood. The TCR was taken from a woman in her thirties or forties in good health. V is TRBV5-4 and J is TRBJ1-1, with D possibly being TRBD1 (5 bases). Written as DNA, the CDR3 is TGTGCCAGCAGCTTGGTGGGGGGACGGGATGAAGCTTTCTTT. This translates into CASSLVGGRDEAFF.